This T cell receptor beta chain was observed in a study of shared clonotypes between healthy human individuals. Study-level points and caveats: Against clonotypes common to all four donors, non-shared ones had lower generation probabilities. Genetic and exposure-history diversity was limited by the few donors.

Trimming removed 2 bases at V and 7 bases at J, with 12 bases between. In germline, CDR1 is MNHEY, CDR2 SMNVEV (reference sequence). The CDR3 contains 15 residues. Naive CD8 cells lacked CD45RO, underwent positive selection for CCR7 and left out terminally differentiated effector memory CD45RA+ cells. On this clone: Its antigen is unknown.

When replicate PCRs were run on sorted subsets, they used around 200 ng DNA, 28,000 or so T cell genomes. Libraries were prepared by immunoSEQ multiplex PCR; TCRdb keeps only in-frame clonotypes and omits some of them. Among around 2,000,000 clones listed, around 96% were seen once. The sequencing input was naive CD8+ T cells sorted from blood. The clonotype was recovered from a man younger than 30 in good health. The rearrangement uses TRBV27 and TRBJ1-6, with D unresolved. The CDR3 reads CASSLHGLTNSPLHF. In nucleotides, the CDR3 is TGTGCCAGCAGTTTACACGGACTGACGAATTCACCCCTCCACTTT.